This entry features one T cell receptor (beta chain) sequence. What it recognizes is unknown. The data are from a study of vaccination effects on CD4 cells after COVID-19. TCRdb's copy holds only in-frame clones and misses some; the assay was immunoSEQ multiplex PCR. Seen here are approximately 40,000 clones, around 78% observed once, and the top ten hold 25% to 35%. Viral peptide pools were used in the ViraFEST assay to expand antigen-specific CD4+ T cells, and sequencing came afterward. Once cultured for around 11 days, the cells underwent separation to obtain CD4+ T cells. Infection dated between March and December 2020, before the Alpha, Beta and Delta variants reached the United States. A few million PBMC per well received about 9.6 IU/ml IL-2 and 9.5 to 10 ug/ml peptides in culture. Trimming removed 6 bases from V and 9 bases from J, with 18 bases in between. Germline CDR1 reads MNHEY; CDR2 reads SVGAGI. CDR3 length equals 14 residues.

V is TRBV6-5 and J is TRBJ2-1, with a possible D match to TRBD1 (5 bases). The sequencing here drew on CD4+ T cells from PBMCs cultured with a peptide pool, taken before COVID-19 vaccination. This clonotype was sampled from a human donor who had a prior SARS-CoV-2 infection. Here the CDR3 reads CASRAIQGSSEQFF. In nucleotides, the CDR3 is TGTGCCAGCAGAGCCATCCAGGGATCCAGTGAGCAGTTCTTC.